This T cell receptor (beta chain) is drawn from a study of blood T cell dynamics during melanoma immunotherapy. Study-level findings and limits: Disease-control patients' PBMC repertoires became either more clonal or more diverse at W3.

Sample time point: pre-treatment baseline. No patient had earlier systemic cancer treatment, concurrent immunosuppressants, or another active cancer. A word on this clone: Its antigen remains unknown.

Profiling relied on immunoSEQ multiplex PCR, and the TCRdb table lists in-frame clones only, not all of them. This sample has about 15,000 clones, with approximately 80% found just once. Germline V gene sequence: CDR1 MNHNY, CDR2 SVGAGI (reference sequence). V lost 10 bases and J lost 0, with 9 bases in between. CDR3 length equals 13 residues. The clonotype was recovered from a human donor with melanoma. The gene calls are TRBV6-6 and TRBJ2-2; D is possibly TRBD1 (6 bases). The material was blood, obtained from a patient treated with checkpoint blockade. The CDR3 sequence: CANRDTNTGELFF. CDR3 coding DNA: TGTGCCAACCGGGACACGAACACCGGGGAGCTGTTTTTT.